This T cell receptor (beta chain) was captured in a study of blood T cell repertoires in COVID-19 (dated by TCRdb to 2019 to 2021). Regarding the research as a whole: The collaborator samples originated in the United States, Italy and Spain and spanned the acute and convalescent phases of COVID-19. The prospective study material was composed of cDNA or gDNA derived from T cells, B-cell-depleted T cells, or PBMCs. The dataset comprised deeply sampled blood TCRbeta repertoires from subjects exposed to, actively infected with, or recovered from COVID-19. The repertoires were released in a freely available public database intended as a resource for research on the immune response to SARS-CoV-2. Samples came from the ongoing ImmuneRACE study (first 160 participants) plus 1,254 subjects from 6 global collaborators. A de-identified subject ID, COVID-19 status, age in years and sex were almost always included in the sample metadata. Where available, HLA class I and class II types were obtained from metadata supplied by the sample provider rather than from assay-based typing. General findings and caveats noted by the study authors: How much clinical and demographic metadata was included differed by source and by participant, and the metadata was provided uncurated.

TCRbeta CDR3 regions were amplified from genomic DNA by means of the immunoSEQ Assay, a bias-controlled multiplex PCR. The authors' analysis ran thus. Nucleated cell counts per sample were estimated from amplification of reference gene primers within the assay. To quantify the absolute abundance of each unique TCRbeta CDR3 rearrangement, sequence reads were collapsed and filtered. Productive Simpson clonality was computed per sample as the square root of Simpson's diversity index over productive rearrangements. TCRdb took this table from immuneACCESS and kept in-frame rearrangements with V and J called. Such tables lack part of the clones; where checked against another copy, unresolved V genes explain under half of the gap, and the rest is unexplained. That table is the source of V, J and clone size, and D and trimming were worked out from the DNA. Within this sample are hundreds of thousands of clones, with around 90% of them counted one time only. Of the sample, around 8.9% falls within the top ten clones.

Participants in the prospective study were enrolled through a virtual design, were aged roughly 18 to 100 years, and lived in under 25 United States geographic areas. To assign participants to cohorts, the prospective study relied on clinical history that participants themselves reported in a screening survey and a study questionnaire. ImmuneRACE Cohort 3 recovered participants were defined by two consecutive negative NP/OP PCR tests, healthcare professional clearance, or symptom resolution. Each participant in the prospective study had whole blood, serum and a nasopharyngeal or oropharyngeal swab collected by mobile phlebotomists. Prospective study participants could optionally give additional blood draws and questionnaires over a roughly 2-month period. Before DNA extraction, blood samples from the prospective study were shipped at room temperature or frozen. About this clone itself: Which antigen it targets is not known. The sample holds no much larger clone one base away, and base qualities are not on file. Within the sample, other DNA sequences also encode this same CDR3.

V drops 0 bases and J drops 3 bases, leaving 5 bases in between. The germline V gene (reference sequence) yields MNHEY for CDR1 and SMNVEV for CDR2. The CDR3 starts with the cysteine, ends with the phenylalanine, and has 13 residues. The CDR3 DNA has 39 bases and is translated from base 1. The specimen was PBMCs or T cells enriched from blood (not recorded which). This chain is built from TRBV27 and TRBJ1-1; confidence is insufficient to name the D gene. This TCR derives from a woman aged 18-30 years who had recovered from COVID-19. The DNA sequence is TGTGCCAGCAGTTTATCGAGGGACACTGAAGCTTTCTTT. Protein translation: CASSLSRDTEAFF.